What follows are 8 T cell receptor beta chains derived from one specimen sequenced in a study of T cell responses to AZD1222 COVID-19 vaccine. Using immunoSEQ multiplex PCR, the repertoire was profiled, and TCRdb retains in-frame clones only, with some absent. The sample yields more than 85,000 clones, approximately 91% seen once. The sequences come from peripheral blood, collected on day 0 of AZD1222 vaccination. The receptors derive from an adult in good health.

The chain uses TRBV5-1 and TRBJ2-7; D might be TRBD1 or TRBD2, each matching 5 bases. Trimming removed 3 bases from V and 7 bases from J, with 20 bases in between. This CDR3 comprises 15 residues. CDR1 is SGHRS and CDR2 is YFSETQ in the germline V gene. CDR3 sequence: CASSSRGSGLDEQYF. Here the CDR3 DNA reads TGCGCCAGCAGCTCTAGGGGATCCGGACTGGATGAGCAGTACTTC. The full variable domain, rest sourced from reference TRBV5-1 and TRBJ2-7, is KAGVTQTPRYLIKTRGQQVTLSCSPISGHRSVSWYQQTPGQGLQFLFEYFSETQRNKGNFPGRFSGRQFSNSRSEMNVSTLELGDSALYLCASSSRGSGLDEQYFGPGTRLTVT.

The chain has TRBV19 and TRBJ1-5; D ambiguous. The CDR3 is 17 residues long. Trimming took off 4 bases at V and 3 bases at J, with 19 bases between the two ends. From germline, CDR1 is LNHDA and CDR2 SQIVND (reference sequence). The CDR3 DNA reads as TGTGCCAGTAGTACCTCCGGGCCCCCGCCCTACAATCAGCCCCAGCATTTT. This codes for CASSTSGPPPYNQPQHF.

The rearrangement uses TRBV4-1 and TRBJ1-1; D is unclear. Trimming removed 1 base at V and 8 bases at J, with 14 bases between. The CDR3 consists of 14 residues. CDR1 MGHRA and CDR2 YSYEKL come from the germline V gene. This CDR3 is CASSQVAAFEEAFF. In DNA form, the CDR3 reads TGCGCCAGCAGCCAAGTCGCTGCGTTCGAGGAAGCTTTCTTT.

The V and J genes are TRBV28 and TRBJ2-3, with 12 nucleotides matching TRBD1. The CDR3 spans 15 residues. V lost 7 bases and J lost 4; bases outside the gene matches: 6. From germline, CDR1 is MDHEN and CDR2 SYDVKM. CDR3 protein: CASNSWDRGPDTQYF. CDR3 coding DNA: TGTGCCAGCAATAGTTGGGACAGGGGGCCAGATACGCAGTATTTT.

The V and J genes are TRBV4-1 and TRBJ1-3; 7 nucleotides line up with TRBD1. CDR1 and CDR2 (germline): MGHRA, YSYEKL. The V segment lost 9 bases and the J segment 4 bases; nucleotides outside the gene matches: 6. The CDR3 spans 13 residues. The CDR3 region is CARIRGPGNTIYF. The CDR3 DNA follows: TGCGCCAGGATAAGGGGGCCGGGAAACACCATATATTTT.

This chain uses TRBV27 with TRBJ2-1, with TRBD2 matching over 13 bases. CDR1 MNHEY and CDR2 SMNVEV come from the germline V gene (reference sequence). J was trimmed by 6 bases and V by 6 bases; bases with no gene match: 5. The length of the CDR3 is 15 residues. CDR3 loop: CASSSGTSGVNEQFF. Here the CDR3 DNA reads TGTGCCAGCAGCTCCGGGACTAGCGGGGTCAATGAGCAGTTCTTC.

This clone was found a few times. V usage is TRBV1 and J usage is TRBJ1-5; the D call of TRBD1 is as the table states it, not checked on the DNA. TRBV1 is marked as a pseudogene. This CDR3 comprises 12 residues. The chain's CDR3 is CTSWTGRLPQHF. The CDR3 DNA is TGCACCAGCTGGACAGGGAGGTTGCCCCAGCATTTT.

The chain couples TRBV4-1 to TRBJ2-4, with TRBD1 matching over 7 bases. Germline V lookup: CDR1 MGHRA, CDR2 YSYEKL. The CDR3 contains 15 residues. With 6 bases clipped from V and 0 bases from J, the junction kept 5 bases outside the gene matches. CDR3 bases: TGCGCCAGCAGTCGGACAGGCGTAGCCAAAAACATTCAGTACTTC. It specifies CASSRTGVAKNIQYF.